This TCR beta chain was identified during a study of blood T cell repertoires in COVID-19. In the study overall: Donors in the United States, Italy and Spain gave samples during acute or convalescent COVID-19. Nucleic acid was either cDNA or gDNA, and it came from T cells, B-cell-depleted T cells, or PBMCs.

The trim removed 3 bases at V and 6 bases at J, leaving 3 bases unmatched. Germline V gives CDR1 SGHNT, CDR2 YYREEE (reference sequence). The length of the CDR3 is 13 residues. As handled by the study authors: Researchers report that nucleated cell counts were estimated from reference gene primer amplification. Data came from immunoSEQ multiplex PCR; TCRdb stores just in-frame clones and leaves some out. V, J and clone size are those of that table, while D and trimming were read from the DNA. This sample has about 190,000 clones, with roughly 85% found just once. The V gene is TRBV5-4, the J gene TRBJ2-7, with TRBD1 identical over 10 bases. Sequencing input: peripheral blood. The clonotype originates from a woman aged 80 or over with active or convalescent COVID-19. The CDR3 nucleotides read TGTGCCAGCAGCTCGGGACAGGGGCGCGAGCAGTACTTC. The encoded protein is CASSSGQGREQYF.